The TCR beta chain described here comes from a study of blood T cell repertoires in COVID-19. CDR3 length equals 16 residues. V shed 3 bases, J shed 4 bases, and the junction held 9 bases outside the gene matches. Germline V gives CDR1 DFQATT, CDR2 SNEGSKA (reference sequence). Assay: immunoSEQ multiplex PCR; the TCRdb copy retains only in-frame clones and omits some. This sample has about 190,000 clones, with around 80% found just once. The sequencing input was peripheral blood. This clonotype was obtained from a man aged 25-40 years with active or convalescent COVID-19. J is TRBJ1-1 and V is TRBV20-1, with TRBD1 identical over 12 bases. For the CDR3, the DNA is TGCAGTGCTAGTTCGTGGGGACAGGGGGCGGGCACTGAAGCTTTCTTT. Residues: CSASSWGQGAGTEAFF.